The 16 T cell receptor beta chains below all came from one sample that was sequenced in a study of T cells after posttransplantation cyclophosphamide. The protocol was immunoSEQ multiplex PCR, while the TCRdb copy is restricted to in-frame clones and leaves out a portion. The table has approximately 32,000 clones, around 90% seen once; the top ten hold approximately 15%. The sample was PBMCs. The origin of the receptors is a woman between 40 and 55 years old with a blood cancer, CMV-positive, and with a related stem cell donor.

The J gene is TRBJ2-5, the V gene TRBV7-9, with TRBD2 identical over 11 bases. The length of the CDR3 is 15 residues. Unmatched junction bases numbered 3, after V lost 2 bases and J lost 4 bases. In germline, CDR1 is SEHNR, CDR2 FQNEAQ (reference sequence). The CDR3 protein is CASSLWLAGGETQYF. The CDR3 nucleotides read TGTGCCAGCAGCTTATGGCTAGCGGGGGGAGAGACCCAGTACTTC.

The chain uses TRBV18 and TRBJ1-1; 7 bases are shared with TRBD1. V dropped 6 bases and J dropped 0; count of bases not matched to a gene: 10. Germline values: CDR1 KGHSH, CDR2 LQKENI. The CDR3 sequence is 16 residues long. The CDR3 is CASSPKTGTLNTEAFF. The CDR3, as DNA: TGTGCCAGCTCCCCTAAGACAGGGACCCTGAACACTGAAGCTTTCTTT.

The rearrangement links TRBV7-2 to TRBJ2-7, with D unresolved. Trimming cost V 1 base and J 1 base, with 8 bases left between them. The germline gives CDR1 SGHTA, CDR2 FQGNSA. This CDR3 is built from 14 residues. The CDR3 DNA is TGTGCCAGCAGCTTAGACACGTTTTCCTACGAGCAGTACTTC. Protein sequence: CASSLDTFSYEQYF.

This chain connects TRBV5-1 to TRBJ2-3; 8 nucleotides line up with TRBD2. Germline V lookup: CDR1 SGHRS, CDR2 YFSETQ. Trimming removed 0 bases from V and 1 base from J; junction bases left unmatched: 4. This CDR3 has 16 amino acids. The DNA of the CDR3 is TGCGCCAGCAGCTTGGCCGTCGGGGGGGGCACAGATACGCAGTATTTT. It yields the protein CASSLAVGGGTDTQYF. Based on the CDR3 plus reference TRBV5-1 and TRBJ2-3, the full variable domain is KAGVTQTPRYLIKTRGQQVTLSCSPISGHRSVSWYQQTPGQGLQFLFEYFSETQRNKGNFPGRFSGRQFSNSRSEMNVSTLELGDSALYLCASSLAVGGGTDTQYFGPGTRLTVL.

The chain carries TRBV28 and TRBJ1-6; D call uncertain. The CDR3 contains 14 residues. V lost 4 bases to trimming and J lost 9 bases, with 13 bases between them. Germline CDR1 and CDR2: MDHEN and SYDVKM. This CDR3 is CASSWVARSSPLHF. Here the CDR3 DNA reads TGTGCCAGCAGTTGGGTGGCGCGGAGTTCACCCCTCCACTTT. Using reference TRBV28 and TRBJ1-6 for the parts outside the CDR3, the full variable domain is DVKVTQSSRYLVKRTGEKVFLECVQDMDHENMFWYRQDPGLGLRLIYFSYDVKMKEKGDIPEGYSVSREKKERFSLILESASTNQTSMYLCASSWVARSSPLHFGNGTRLTVT.

V and J are TRBV6-6 and TRBJ1-3; possibly TRBD1 for D (5 bases). The germline V and J ends were trimmed by 0 bases and 4 bases, with 10 bases remaining between them. CDR3 length: 15 residues. Germline V gives CDR1 MNHNY, CDR2 SVGAGI (reference sequence). This chain's CDR3 is CASSYSTGVGNTIYF. Written as DNA, the CDR3 is TGTGCCAGCAGTTACTCGACGGGGGTCGGAAACACCATATATTTT.

The chain uses TRBV11-3 and TRBJ2-7, with D tentatively TRBD1 (5 bases). Germline CDR1 SGHNT, CDR2 YENEEA. Deletions cut 6 bases from V and 2 bases from J, with 11 bases between. The CDR3 runs to 13 residues. Here the CDR3 DNA reads TGTGCCAGCAGTTTTGACAGTACCTACGAGCAGTACTTC. This gives the protein CASSFDSTYEQYF.

This chain connects TRBV19 to TRBJ1-5; a possible D gene is TRBD1 (5 bases). The CDR3 totals 14 residues. Trimming took 3 bases from V and 3 from J, leaving 9 bases between them. CDR1 and CDR2 from the germline V gene are LNHDA and SQIVND (reference sequence). CDR3 DNA: TGTGCCAGTAGTATCCGGGACTACAATCAGCCCCAGCATTTT. Amino acids: CASSIRDYNQPQHF.

J is TRBJ2-7 and V is TRBV7-2; no clear D gene. Trimming cost V 5 bases and J 3 bases, with 11 bases left between them. CDR1 and CDR2 from the germline V gene are SGHTA and FQGNSA. The CDR3 length is 13 residues. The CDR3 spells CASSIDPGYEQYF. The CDR3 DNA reads as TGTGCCAGCAGCATCGACCCGGGCTACGAGCAGTACTTC.

This chain uses TRBV5-1 with TRBJ2-4, with 11 positions matching TRBD2. This CDR3 spans 18 amino acids. The V segment lost 0 bases and the J segment 0 bases; nucleotides outside the gene matches: 5. From germline, CDR1 is SGHRS and CDR2 YFSETQ. The CDR3 DNA sequence: TGCGCCAGCAGCTTGGCCCCTAGCGGGGGGATAGCCAAAAACATTCAGTACTTC. Its protein is CASSLAPSGGIAKNIQYF.

The chain couples TRBV7-3 to TRBJ2-1, with D maybe TRBD2 (6 bases). The CDR3 length is 15 residues. V was shortened by 2 bases and J by 7 bases, with 15 bases between the two germline ends. Germline V CDR1 and CDR2: SGHTA, FQGTGA. The CDR3 region has the DNA TGTGCCAGCAGCTTAGGCGGGGACCCTAGGAATGAGCAGTTCTTC. It is translated as CASSLGGDPRNEQFF.

CDR3 in amino acids: CASSLGEEAFF. The CDR3, as DNA: TGTGCCAGCAGCTTGGGCGAAGAAGCTTTCTTT. The chain uses TRBV11-2 and TRBJ1-1, with no clear D. The CDR3 is made up of 11 amino acids. Between the trimmed V and J ends, which lost 3 bases and 8 bases, there was a span of 7 bases. Looked up from germline, CDR1 is SGHAT and CDR2 is FQNNGV.

The V call is TRBV11-1, the J call TRBJ2-7; 7 nucleotides line up with TRBD1. Germline trimming cut 5 bases from V and 6 bases from J; bases unmatched to any gene: 7. The CDR3 totals 13 residues. Looked up from germline, CDR1 is SGHAT and CDR2 is FQDESV (reference sequence). CDR3 sequence (DNA): TGTGCCAGCAGCGTTATAGGGGGCGGCGAGCAGTACTTC. Protein sequence: CASSVIGGGEQYF. Based on the CDR3 plus reference TRBV11-1 and TRBJ2-7, the full variable domain is EAEVAQSPRYKITEKSQAVAFWCDPISGHATLYWYRQILGQGPELLVQFQDESVVDDSQLPKDRFSAERLKGVDSTLKIQPAELGDSAMYLCASSVIGGGEQYFGPGTRLTVT.

The chain is built from TRBV6-5 and TRBJ1-5; 8 positions agree with TRBD1. The CDR3 is 15 amino acids. From germline, CDR1 is MNHEY and CDR2 SVGAGI. Trimming at V came to 0 bases and at J to 6 bases, leaving 4 bases not matched to a gene. The CDR3 sequence is CASSYSSGGGQPQHF. The CDR3 nucleotides read TGTGCCAGCAGTTACTCCTCAGGGGGCGGTCAGCCCCAGCATTTT.

CDR3 nucleotides: TGTGCCAGCAGCGTAGATCGAGCGGGGGGCACAGATACGCAGTATTTT. Its protein product is CASSVDRAGGTDTQYF. The chain combines TRBV9 with TRBJ2-3; 8 bases match TRBD2. There are 16 residues in the CDR3. Germline loops: CDR1 SGDLS, CDR2 YYNGEE. The junction had 4 bases not matched to a gene; V was cut back by 0 bases and J by 1 base.

The chain carries TRBV28 and TRBJ1-4; 7 bases align to TRBD1. The J segment lost 6 bases and the V segment lost 2 bases, leaving 6 bases of the junction unmatched. Germline V gene lookup returns CDR1 MDHEN and CDR2 SYDVKM. This CDR3 has 15 residues. The CDR3 nucleotides read TGTGCCAGCAGTTTAATGGGGACAGTCTATGAAAAACTGTTTTTT. This encodes CASSLMGTVYEKLFF.